This note documents a single T cell receptor beta chain sequence. Its antigen is not yet known. No base qualities exist here, and no much larger clone lies one base off it. Including the terminal cysteine and phenylalanine, the CDR3 comprises 10 residues. The entry retains the CDR3 DNA only, 30 bases that are in frame from base 1. Two independent genomic DNA replicates were amplified for each sample, with approximately 0.5 ug used for blood and approximately 1.5 ug for tumor or normal breast. TCRB sequencing of genomic DNA was carried out with the ImmunoSeq Intro kit according to the manufacturer's instructions. Multiplex PCR was run for 30 to 35 cycles using proprietary primers and spike-in control sequences for absolute quantification. Single-end 150-bp reads were used to sequence an 87-bp fragment spanning the CDR3 plus the flanking V and J genes. Seven samples, each with two replicates, were multiplexed per lane of an Illumina MiSeq using version 3.0 chemistry. From the authors' description of their analysis: Raw data were processed with the vendor's proprietary pipeline, and both replicates were merged into a single result per sample. To define clonotypes, the study grouped productive rearrangements that shared the V-gene family, CDR3 amino acid sequence and J-gene segment. Clonality was computed as 1 minus the normalized Shannon entropy (Pielou evenness) of TCRB abundances. To estimate T cell density, the total number of templates was divided by the input cell count, which was inferred from how much DNA went in. Recon with default parameters was used to estimate total repertoire diversity and clonality. A clonotype was considered tumor-enriched if its abundance in tumor exceeded 0.1% and was at least 32-fold higher than its abundance in normal breast. TCRdb stores this immuneACCESS table with in-frame sequences only. Part of the clones is absent; in the studies checked, under half of the shortfall reflects unresolved V genes, and no reason is known for the rest. The D gene and trimming were derived from the DNA, and the V and J assignments and clone size from that table. The sample has about 3,300 clones on record, 60% to 65% of them singletons. Roughly 15% of the sample belongs to the ten largest clones.

These data are taken from a study of early stage breast cancer tumors (dated 2017 in TCRdb). With regard to the full study: Of the 15 to 20 invasive breast tumors, roughly eleven were found to be estrogen receptor-positive, progesterone receptor-positive and HER2-negative. Of the roughly twelve ER+/PR+/HER2- tumors, eight were classified as invasive ductal carcinomas and four as invasive lobular carcinomas. On average, each sample had around 10-fold read coverage. A total of 2,651,842 templates, representing 1,097,674 unique clonotypes, were detected across all samples. The investigation overall reported the following: Analysis by tumor subtype was prevented by the small cohort size. Tumors showed about 2.3-fold higher T cell density and higher clonality than adjacent normal breast tissue. Enriched TCRB sequences shared across patients were found to be mostly commonly generated sequences that were unlikely to play an important role in the tumor microenvironment. Greater similarity was observed between blood and normal breast repertoires than between blood and tumor repertoires, and tumor was distinguished from normal in about 90% of the 16 patients when each tissue was compared with blood. Chain pairing and functional markers such as CD4, CD8 and FOXP3 were missed by bulk genomic DNA sequencing of unsorted cells.

Dicing about 17-55 mg of tumor tissue typically gave a DNA yield of more than 2.5 ug. The study profiled bulk TCR beta-chain repertoires in matched peripheral blood, tumor and adjacent normal breast tissue taken from roughly 17 patients with early-stage breast cancer. After resection, visually identified tumor tissue was excised and placed in prechilled RNAlater. Using a TissueLyser II, roughly 19-50 mg of tumor tissue was diced and homogenized in RLTplus buffer with beta-mercaptoethanol and antifoaming agent. The Qiagen AllPrep DNA/RNA Mini kit was used for genomic DNA extraction. Sequencing was done on a sample of breast tumor tissue. The source of this sequence is a person aged 40 to 49 with breast cancer. Recombination linked TRBV12-2 to TRBJ2-3. TRBV12-2 is annotated as a pseudogene. The nucleotide sequence is TGTGCAAGTCGCCCAGATACGCAGTATTTT. Its product reads: CASRPDTQYF.